One and the same sample provided the 15 T cell receptor beta chains below, sequenced in a study of breast tumors, draining lymph nodes, adjacent tissues. Axillary draining lymph nodes of breast cancer patients supplied the node samples. TCRdb re-derived calls from the multiplex PCR reads in MiXCR, one entry per CDR3 protein. The table records about 220,000 distinct CDR3 sequences, under 40% of them present only once. The sequencing sample was made of axillary lymph node tissue. The receptor source for this set is a female donor with breast cancer. Some clones in this sample may be carry-over from other donors' samples.

Note on this clonotype: Since a much larger clone is just one base distant, this may be a read error. The chain is built from TRBV20-1 and TRBJ2-3, with D unresolved. The length of the CDR3 is 11 residues. CDR1 and CDR2 (germline): DFQATT, SNEGSKA (reference sequence). The DNA of the CDR3 is TGCAGTGCTAGAGGCACAGATACGCAGTCTTTT. Translating it yields CSARGTDTQSF.

This clonotype was counted at least ten times. CDR3 amino acids: CASSYSKFPGANYGYTF. The CDR3 DNA is TGTGCCAGCAGTTACTCGAAGTTCCCCGGGGCGAACTATGGCTACACCTTC. V is TRBV6-6 and J is TRBJ1-2; tentative D call: TRBD1 (5 bases). V lost 0 bases and J lost 2, with 16 bases in between. Germline V gene sequence: CDR1 MNHNY, CDR2 SVGAGI (reference sequence). The CDR3 has 17 amino acids.

This clonotype was counted at least ten times. The chain employs TRBV20-1 and TRBJ2-1; 9 bases are shared with TRBD2. The CDR3 runs to 11 residues. Germline lookup yields CDR1 DFQATT and CDR2 SNEGSKA (reference sequence). Unmatched junction bases numbered 2, after V lost 5 bases and J lost 9 bases. CDR3 sequence reads: CSASSGAEQFF. In DNA form, the CDR3 reads TGCAGTGCTTCTAGCGGGGCTGAGCAGTTCTTC.

A remark on this clonotype: The CDR3 does not close with the conserved phenylalanine or tryptophan, likely indicating a read error. The chain is built from TRBV11-3 and TRBJ2-5, with 7 bases lining up with TRBD2. The CDR3 loop spans 16 amino acids. CDR1 is SGHNT, CDR2 YENEEA, per germline. V was clipped by 4 bases and J by 5 bases; unmatched bases: 13. The CDR3 protein is CASSSLRTAGVETQYS. The CDR3 bases are TGTGCCAGCAGCTCCCTAAGGACCGCGGGGGTGGAGACCCAGTACTCC.

At least ten counts were recorded for this clonotype. This rearrangement joins TRBV6-5 to TRBJ2-7; 10 bases match TRBD2. Germline V CDR1 and CDR2: MNHEY, SVGAGI. This CDR3 is 16 amino acids long. Trimming at V came to 0 bases and at J to 4 bases, leaving 6 bases not matched to a gene. The CDR3 DNA sequence: TGTGCCAGCAGTTACTCGTCACTAGCGGGAAATTACGAGCAGTACTTC. Encoded protein: CASSYSSLAGNYEQYF.

This clonotype was recorded many times. The rearrangement uses TRBV7-8 and TRBJ2-3; 12 nucleotides align to TRBD2. CDR1 and CDR2 from the germline V gene are SGHVS and FQNEAQ. The CDR3 totals 17 residues. The V and J ends lost 1 base and 5 bases, in that order; junction bases with no gene match: 7. The CDR3 sequence is CASSLELAGGSGDTQYF. CDR3 DNA sequence: TGTGCCAGCAGCTTAGAACTAGCGGGGGGTTCAGGAGATACGCAGTATTTT. Full variable domain (remainder filled in from reference TRBV7-8 and TRBJ2-3): GAGVSQSPRYKVAKRGQDVALRCDPISGHVSLFWYQQALGQGPEFLTYFQNEAQLDKSGLPSDRFFAERPEGSVSTLKIQRTQQEDSAVYLCASSLELAGGSGDTQYFGPGTRLTVL.

The chain has TRBV24-1 and TRBJ2-1; D is perhaps TRBD2 (6 bases). The length of the CDR3 is 17 residues. Trimming removed 0 bases at V and 2 bases at J, with 13 bases between. Germline V lookup: CDR1 KGHDR, CDR2 SFDVKD. CDR3 amino acids: CATSDLRQGGTYNEQFF. As DNA, the CDR3 is TGTGCCACCAGTGATTTGCGGCAGGGAGGAACCTACAATGAGCAGTTCTTC.

This clonotype has ten or more counts. The J gene is TRBJ2-1, the V gene TRBV5-5, with 11 bases aligning to TRBD1. Germline CDR1 reads SGHKS; CDR2 reads YYEKEE (reference sequence). V lost 4 bases to trimming and J lost 8 bases; unmatched junction nucleotides: 20. CDR3 length equals 19 residues. The DNA of the CDR3 is TGTGCCAGCAGCGGAGTGGACAGGGGGCGAACGGGGTATGACCATGAGCAGTTCTTC. Its protein is CASSGVDRGRTGYDHEQFF. The whole variable domain, remainder taken from reference TRBV5-5 and TRBJ2-1, is DAGVTQSPTHLIKTRGQQVTLRCSPISGHKSVSWYQQVLGQGPQFIFQYYEKEERGRGNFPDRFSARQFPNYSSELNVNALLLGDSALYLCASSGVDRGRTGYDHEQFFGPGTRLTVL.

In its sample, this clonotype was seen a few times. A much more abundant neighbour one base away suggests this may be a read error. Here the CDR3 omits its conserved ending phenylalanine or tryptophan, so a read error is the likely source. The chain links TRBV5-1 to TRBJ1-4; the match to TRBD1 covers 7 bases. The CDR3 runs 16 residues. The V gene end was trimmed by 0 bases and the J gene end by 5 bases; junction bases not matched to a gene: 7. Germline CDR1 and CDR2: SGHRS and YFSETQ. The CDR3 reads CASSLVGGQPNEKLFL. The CDR3 DNA sequence: TGCGCCAGCAGCTTGGTGGGGGGACAGCCAAATGAAAAACTGTTTTTG.

This clonotype was recorded many times. This rearrangement joins TRBV12-3 or TRBV12-4 to TRBJ2-7, with a possible D match to TRBD1 (6 bases). The CDR3 sequence is 14 residues long. V dropped 3 bases and J dropped 12 bases, with 21 bases sitting between them. The CDR3 reads CASSFSATQGSAYF. CDR3 nucleotides: TGTGCCAGCAGTTTTTCAGCCACACAGGGATCCGCGTACTTC.

This clonotype was detected many times. This chain connects TRBV5-1 to TRBJ2-5; 7 nucleotides match TRBD2. J gave up 0 bases and V 1 base, and 9 bases lay outside the gene matches. CDR3 length equals 17 residues. In germline, CDR1 is SGHRS, CDR2 YFSETQ. Written as DNA, the CDR3 is TGCGCCAGCAGCTTGCTAGTCCAGGGAGGGTACCAAGAGACCCAGTACTTC. Protein: CASSLLVQGGYQETQYF.

V and J are TRBV2 and TRBJ2-2; D may match TRBD1 or TRBD2 (5 bases each). With 1 base removed from V and 5 bases from J, the gap between germline ends came to 11 bases. The length of the CDR3 is 15 residues. The germline V gene encodes CDR1 SNHLY and CDR2 FYNNEI. This CDR3 reads CASSEDGARTGELFF. DNA for the CDR3: TGTGCCAGCAGTGAAGACGGGGCTCGAACCGGGGAGCTGTTTTTT.

In this sample, this clonotype turned up many times. The J gene is TRBJ1-3, the V gene TRBV5-8; D is possibly TRBD1 (5 bases). The CDR3 sequence is 16 residues long. Germline assignment: CDR1 SGHTS and CDR2 YDEGEE. V lost 5 bases to trimming and J lost 0 bases, with 15 bases between them. This CDR3 is CASSTGTASSGNTIYF. Written as DNA, the CDR3 is TGTGCCAGCAGTACCGGGACGGCGAGCTCTGGAAACACCATATATTTT. Combining the CDR3 with reference TRBV5-8 and TRBJ1-3 gives the whole variable domain EAGVTQSPTHLIKTRGQQATLRCSPISGHTSVYWYQQALGLGLQFLLWYDEGEERNRGNFPPRFSGRQFPNYSSELNVNALELEDSALYLCASSTGTASSGNTIYFGEGSWLTVV.

V and J are TRBV3-1 and TRBJ2-3; TRBD1 matches 9 bases. The CDR3 consists of 19 residues. Trimming removed 0 bases from V and 5 bases from J; junction bases left unmatched: 15. Germline-derived CDR1 and CDR2 are LGHDT and YNNKEL (reference sequence). The CDR3 region is CASSQDLQDRGVSQDTQYF. CDR3 bases: TGTGCCAGCAGCCAAGATCTTCAGGACAGGGGAGTATCACAAGATACGCAGTATTTT.

In its sample, this clonotype was seen many times. The rearrangement uses TRBV6-1 and TRBJ1-4; D may be TRBD1 (6 bases). Germline loops: CDR1 MNHNS, CDR2 SASEGT. Deletions cut 4 bases from V and 5 bases from J, with 14 bases between. The CDR3 sequence is 15 residues long. In DNA, the CDR3 is TGTGCCAGCAGTGCCTCGACAGGAGGGAATGAAAAACTGTTTTTT. Translation: CASSASTGGNEKLFF.